The 24 T cell receptor beta chains presented below share a single source sample, sequenced in a study of molecular identifiers for immune sequencing clone quantification. TCRdb redid the calling of the PCR reads with MiXCR, one entry per CDR3 protein. The table records about 640,000 distinct CDR3 sequences, just under 20% of them present only once. The sample comprised naive CD8+ T cells from blood, with Jurkat cell RNA spiked in. Subset of the sample: FACS-sorted CD8+CD4-CCR7+CD45RA+ naive T cells. These receptor sequences come from a human donor in good health. Some libraries in this study had Jurkat cell RNA spiked in.

The rearrangement uses TRBV24-1 and TRBJ2-5; D ambiguous. The germline V and J ends were trimmed by 0 bases and 4 bases, with 8 bases remaining between them. This CDR3 has 14 residues. Germline values: CDR1 KGHDR, CDR2 SFDVKD. The CDR3, as DNA: TGTGCCACCAGTGATTTGCAAGGCGGAGAGACCCAGTACTTC. This codes for CATSDLQGGETQYF.

This clonotype appeared a few times. This chain joins TRBV15 and TRBJ2-6, with 8 bases aligning to TRBD2. In germline, CDR1 is LNHNV, CDR2 YYDKDF (reference sequence). The junction had 6 bases not matched to a gene; V was cut back by 9 bases and J by 2 bases. The CDR3 has 15 amino acids. The CDR3 spells CATTGGVPGANVLTF. CDR3 DNA sequence: TGTGCCACGACGGGGGGGGTTCCTGGGGCCAACGTCCTGACTTTC.

The chain employs TRBV30 and TRBJ2-2; 12 positions agree with TRBD2. The CDR3 is made up of 16 amino acids. Germline V CDR1 and CDR2: GTSNPN, SVGIG (reference sequence). With 3 bases clipped from V and 7 bases from J, the junction kept 9 bases outside the gene matches. For the CDR3, the DNA is TGTGCCTGGAGGGCTCGACTAGCGGGAGTTTTCGGGGAGCTGTTTTTT. It translates to CAWRARLAGVFGELFF. Looking up the rest from reference TRBV30 and TRBJ2-2 gives the full variable domain: SQTIHQWPATLVQPVGSPLSLECTVEGTSNPNLYWYRQAAGRGLQLLFYSVGIGQISSEVPQNLSASRPQDRQFILSSKKLLLSDSGFYLCAWRARLAGVFGELFFGEGSRLTVL.

The table lists this clonotype with many counts. The chain is built from TRBV28 and TRBJ2-7; the D gene is possibly TRBD2 (5 bases). The germline V and J ends were trimmed by 5 bases and 3 bases, with 11 bases remaining between them. The V gene's germline CDR1 is MDHEN and CDR2 SYDVKM. This CDR3 contains 13 residues. This chain's CDR3 is CASSTRRIYEQYF. The CDR3 DNA reads as TGTGCCAGCAGTACTAGACGAATCTACGAGCAGTACTTC.

As for this clonotype: A much larger clonotype is one base distant, so this may be a read error. V gene TRBV2 combines with J gene TRBJ1-1, with unresolved D. The germline V gene has CDR1 SNHLY and CDR2 FYNNEI. This CDR3 spans 12 amino acids. The DNA for the CDR3 is TGTGCCAGCACCGCAGCGAACACTGTAGCTTTCTTT. Encoded protein: CASTAANTVAFF.

This sequence joins TRBV5-4 and TRBJ1-1; no firm D call. The ends were cut back, 2 bases at V and 0 bases at J, with 11 bases in the middle. The CDR3 extends over 15 amino acids. The germline gives CDR1 SGHNT, CDR2 YYREEE (reference sequence). CDR3 coding DNA: TGTGCCAGCAGCTTTGCGGAAGGGATGAACACTGAAGCTTTCTTT. Its translation: CASSFAEGMNTEAFF.

This clonotype was detected only a few times. A much larger clone lies a single base off, so this may be a read error. The gene calls are TRBV20-1 and TRBJ2-7; D might be TRBD2 (6 bases). The CDR3 is 13 residues long. Germline values: CDR1 DFQATT, CDR2 SNEGSKA (reference sequence). V shed 2 bases and J shed 3 bases, with 11 bases lying between them. CDR3: CSARRGLHYEQYF. The CDR3 bases are TGCAGTGCTAGACGGGGACTGCACTACGAGCAGTACTTC.

This clonotype was observed many times. The rearrangement links TRBV4-3 to TRBJ2-2, with TRBD2 as a possible D gene (5 bases). The CDR3 extends over 15 amino acids. V lost 2 bases, J lost 5 bases, and 12 bases lay in between. Germline CDR1 LGHNA, CDR2 YSLEER. CDR3 sequence: CASSQYVPGTGELFF. The CDR3 bases are TGCGCCAGCAGCCAATACGTCCCGGGGACCGGGGAGCTGTTTTTT.

This clonotype was seen at least ten times. This chain uses TRBV6-2 or TRBV6-3 with TRBJ2-3; D is ambiguous. Germline lookup yields CDR1 MNHEY and CDR2 SVGEGT. V shed 7 bases and J shed 2 bases, with 22 bases lying between them. CDR3 length: 17 amino acids. DNA of the CDR3: TGTGCCAGCACCGAAACCGCCTGGCGTGGGCACACAGATACGCAGTATTTT. This sequence encodes CASTETAWRGHTDTQYF.

J is TRBJ1-4 and V is TRBV6-1; 8 bases match TRBD1. The germline V gene has CDR1 MNHNS and CDR2 SASEGT. The CDR3 loop spans 16 amino acids. V shed 3 bases, J shed 2 bases, and the junction held 5 bases outside the gene matches. The CDR3 spells CASSDKDRETNEKLFF. In nucleotides, the CDR3 is TGTGCCAGCAGTGACAAGGACAGGGAGACTAATGAAAAACTGTTTTTT.

This clonotype was detected a few times. This rearrangement joins TRBV19 to TRBJ2-1, with 7 bases matching TRBD1. This CDR3 is built from 12 residues. With 2 bases clipped from V and 10 bases from J, the junction kept 2 bases outside the gene matches. The germline CDR1 and CDR2 sequences are LNHDA and SQIVND (reference sequence). The CDR3, as DNA: TGTGCCAGTAGTATACCGGGACAGGAGCAGTTCTTC. Its protein is CASSIPGQEQFF.

This clonotype was seen at least ten times. The CDR3 loop is CASSSGAHNEQFF. The CDR3 coding sequence is TGTGCCAGCAGTTCCGGGGCCCACAATGAGCAGTTCTTC. The chain joins TRBV6-6 to TRBJ2-1, with D perhaps matching TRBD1 or TRBD2 (5 bases each). The CDR3 contains 13 residues. The germline CDR1 and CDR2 sequences are MNHNY and SVGAGI (reference sequence). Trimming removed 4 bases at V and 5 bases at J, with 9 bases between.

This clonotype appeared a few times. The chain joins TRBV27 to TRBJ1-5, with a possible D match to TRBD1 (5 bases). Germline V lookup: CDR1 MNHEY, CDR2 SMNVEV (reference sequence). V was cut by 1 base and J by 2 bases, with 18 bases left in between. CDR3 length: 18 amino acids. The CDR3 DNA is TGTGCCAGCAGTTTATACCCTCCGGACATATACGGCAATCAGCCCCAGCATTTT. Translating gives CASSLYPPDIYGNQPQHF.

The table lists this clonotype with a few counts. V usage is TRBV7-9 and J usage is TRBJ1-2; 11 positions agree with TRBD1. The V gene end was trimmed by 4 bases and the J gene end by 7 bases; junction bases not matched to a gene: 11. The germline V gene has CDR1 SEHNR and CDR2 FQNEAQ (reference sequence). The CDR3 runs to 16 residues. The CDR3 DNA follows: TGTGCCAGCAGCTCGGACCCTGGGACAGGGGGTGGTGGCTACACCTTC. Translation gives CASSSDPGTGGGGYTF.

This clonotype came up many times. The rearrangement links TRBV6-1 to TRBJ2-7, with D possibly TRBD1 on 5 matching bases. The CDR3 is made up of 14 amino acids. Trimming shortened V by 5 bases and J by 1 base, and 12 bases separated the two germline ends. Germline loops: CDR1 MNHNS, CDR2 SASEGT. DNA of the CDR3: TGTGCCAGCAGTTCGCGGACAAGTTCCTACGAGCAGTACTTC. It codes for CASSSRTSSYEQYF.

This clonotype was seen repeatedly, ten times or more. The V call is TRBV12-3 or TRBV12-4, the J call TRBJ2-3; TRBD1 or TRBD2 may be the D gene (6 bases each). CDR3 length: 16 amino acids. The V gene lost 5 bases and the J gene lost 2 bases, with 17 bases spanning the gap. In nucleotides, the CDR3 is TGTGCCAGCAGTCCGACAGGTACGGGGGACACAGATACGCAGTATTTT. This sequence encodes CASSPTGTGDTDTQYF.

To note about this clonotype: Given a much more abundant clone one base away, this may be a read error. The rearrangement links TRBV27 to TRBJ1-1, with TRBD1 identical over 8 bases. CDR3 length: 13 residues. J gave up 7 bases and V 6 bases, and 7 bases lay outside the gene matches. Germline V gene sequence: CDR1 MNHEY, CDR2 SMNVEV (reference sequence). The CDR3 region has the DNA TGTGCCAGCAGGGAAACAGGGGGTTATGAAGCTTTCTTT. Translated: CASRETGGYEAFF.

The V gene is TRBV15, the J gene TRBJ2-5, with D perhaps TRBD2 (6 bases). CDR3 size: 14 residues. The germline V gene encodes CDR1 LNHNV and CDR2 YYDKDF (reference sequence). Trimming shortened V by 1 base and J by 10 bases, and 16 bases separated the two germline ends. In DNA, the CDR3 is TGTGCCACCAGCAGAGGATTAGCGGAGCAGGACCAGTACTTC. Protein sequence: CATSRGLAEQDQYF.

In this sample, this clonotype turned up many times. The chain links TRBV4-1 to TRBJ1-4; TRBD1 matches at 7 bases. Germline CDR1 and CDR2: MGHRA and YSYEKL. This CDR3 contains 12 residues. V was clipped by 6 bases and J by 11 bases; unmatched bases: 6. DNA of the CDR3: TGCGCCAGCAGTCCGGGACAGCGGAAACTGTTTTTT. Protein: CASSPGQRKLFF.

This clonotype showed up many times. The rearrangement joins TRBV4-1 to TRBJ1-4, with 7 positions matching TRBD1. V trimming: 0 bases; J trimming: 11 bases; junction bases outside the gene matches: 9. CDR1 is MGHRA, CDR2 YSYEKL, per germline. CDR3 length: 15 amino acids. The CDR3 sequence: CASSQDRQGLWKLFF. Written as DNA, the CDR3 is TGCGCCAGCAGCCAAGATCGACAGGGTTTGTGGAAACTGTTTTTT.

Worth noting for this clonotype: A much larger clone is a single base away; this may be a read error. V and J are TRBV29-1 and TRBJ2-1, with D hard to call. Germline V lookup: CDR1 SQVTM, CDR2 ANQGSEA. The CDR3 contains 16 residues. The CDR3 spells CGVEETAGDSWGEQFF. For the CDR3, the DNA is TGCGGCGTTGAAGAGACGGCAGGTGACTCGTGGGGTGAGCAGTTCTTC.

The table lists this clonotype with many counts. This sequence joins TRBV9 and TRBJ1-2; 8 positions match TRBD1. Germline V gives CDR1 SGDLS, CDR2 YYNGEE. V gave up 5 bases and J gave up 2 bases; unmatched junction bases: 11. The CDR3 is 16 residues long. As DNA, the CDR3 is TGTGCCAGCAGTTCCGGGACAGGCCTGACCAACTATGGCTACACCTTC. This translates into CASSSGTGLTNYGYTF.

This clonotype was seen ten or more times. The chain employs TRBV20-1 and TRBJ2-7; 10 bases agree with TRBD2. CDR1 and CDR2 from the germline V gene are DFQATT and SNEGSKA (reference sequence). V was clipped by 0 bases and J by 2 bases; unmatched bases: 7. The CDR3 is 16 amino acids. In nucleotides, the CDR3 is TGCAGTGCTAGAGATCGTCTAGCGGGAGTAACCTACGAGCAGTACTTC. Protein product: CSARDRLAGVTYEQYF.

This clonotype was seen ten or more times. J is TRBJ1-5 and V is TRBV9; D remains ambiguous. Deletions cut 0 bases from V and 7 bases from J, with 11 bases between. Germline-derived CDR1 and CDR2 are SGDLS and YYNGEE. This CDR3 has 14 amino acids. In DNA, the CDR3 is TGTGCCAGCAGCGTAGGGGGAGGGATGCAGCCCCAGCATTTT. Protein sequence: CASSVGGGMQPQHF.